This T cell receptor beta chain stems from a study of blood T cells in healthy people across ages. General study results and limits: Naive CD4+ cells and diversity were both higher in long-lived donors than in aged donors.

The CDR3 loop spans 15 amino acids. From germline, CDR1 is MNHEY and CDR2 SVGAGI. V gave up 6 bases and J gave up 5 bases; unmatched junction bases: 9. Regarding this clonotype: Its antigen is undetermined.

A second roughly 6 to 11 cycle PCR used barcoded and J-beta primers. Each cDNA molecule received a tag from a template-switch adaptor that had 12 random nucleotides. TCRdb analysed the 5' RACE reads with MiXCR anew, one entry per CDR3 protein. The table records about 1,500,000 distinct CDR3 sequences, 28% of them present only once. The gene calls are TRBV6-5 and TRBJ2-5, with 10 bases identical to TRBD1. This sequence was found in a woman aged 25 to 39 in good health. The sequenced sample consisted of blood. This CDR3 is CASSRGTGVLETQYF. The DNA of the CDR3 is TGTGCCAGCAGCCGAGGGACAGGGGTTTTGGAGACCCAGTACTTC.